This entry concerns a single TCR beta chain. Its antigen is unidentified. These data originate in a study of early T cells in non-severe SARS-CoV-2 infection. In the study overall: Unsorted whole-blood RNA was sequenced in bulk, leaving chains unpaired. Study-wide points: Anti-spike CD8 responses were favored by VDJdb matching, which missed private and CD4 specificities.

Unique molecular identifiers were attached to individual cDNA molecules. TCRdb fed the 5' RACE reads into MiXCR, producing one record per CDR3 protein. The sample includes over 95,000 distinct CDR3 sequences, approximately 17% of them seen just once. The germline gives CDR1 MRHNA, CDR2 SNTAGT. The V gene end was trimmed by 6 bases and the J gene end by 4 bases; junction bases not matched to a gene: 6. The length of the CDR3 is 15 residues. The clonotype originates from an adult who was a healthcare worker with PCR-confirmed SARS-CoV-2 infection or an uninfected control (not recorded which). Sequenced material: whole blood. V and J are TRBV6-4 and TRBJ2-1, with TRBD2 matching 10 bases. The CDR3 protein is CASSSSGSDYNEQFF. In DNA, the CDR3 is TGTGCCAGCAGCTCTAGCGGGAGCGATTACAATGAGCAGTTCTTC.